Presented here are 8 T cell receptor beta chains from one specimen sequenced in a study of technical replicates of blood from a few donors. The repertoire was sequenced with immunoSEQ multiplex PCR; TCRdb's copy has only in-frame clones and lacks some. The top ten hold approximately 5% of the sample, which has about 69,000 clones, 80% to 90% seen once. The sequencing sample was made of PBMCs. Every receptor here comes from a human donor in good health. Some clones in this sample may be carry-over from other donors' samples.

V gene TRBV19 combines with J gene TRBJ1-3, with D perhaps TRBD1 (6 bases). This CDR3 is built from 14 residues. CDR1 LNHDA and CDR2 SQIVND come from the germline V gene (reference sequence). V was shortened by 9 bases and J by 0 bases, with 12 bases between the two germline ends. The CDR3 sequence is CASKDSHSGNTIYF. CDR3 nucleotide sequence: TGTGCCAGCAAGGACAGCCACTCTGGAAACACCATATATTTT.

In DNA, the CDR3 is TGTGCCAGCTCACCATCGACGGGAGAGCAGTTCTTC. This codes for CASSPSTGEQFF. The rearrangement links TRBV18 to TRBJ2-1; tentative D call: TRBD2 (5 bases). Trimming removed 2 bases at V and 10 bases at J, with 9 bases between. The CDR3 is 12 amino acids. CDR1 and CDR2 from the germline V gene are KGHSH and LQKENI.

The chain links TRBV7-8 to TRBJ1-5, with D possibly matching TRBD1 (5 bases). The CDR3 extends over 13 amino acids. With 1 base removed from V and 8 bases from J, the gap between germline ends came to 9 bases. CDR1 and CDR2 from the germline V gene are SGHVS and FQNEAQ. The CDR3 DNA is TGTGCCAGCAGCTTAGGGTCGGGGGAGCCCCAGCATTTT. Encoded protein: CASSLGSGEPQHF.

The chain has TRBV19 and TRBJ2-7, with TRBD2 matching over 11 bases. Germline V gene lookup returns CDR1 LNHDA and CDR2 SQIVND (reference sequence). The CDR3 covers 14 residues. With V trimmed by 6 bases and J by 2 bases, 3 bases remained unmatched. CDR3 sequence: CASRLAGDTYEQYF. CDR3 coding DNA: TGTGCCAGTAGACTAGCGGGGGATACCTACGAGCAGTACTTC.

The chain carries TRBV7-8 and TRBJ2-2; 10 bases are shared with TRBD2. CDR1 is SGHVS and CDR2 is FQNEAQ in the germline V gene. CDR3 length: 16 amino acids. Trimming at V came to 5 bases and at J to 5 bases, leaving 8 bases not matched to a gene. This CDR3 reads CASSVTSGTPTGELFF. DNA for the CDR3: TGTGCCAGCAGCGTAACTAGCGGGACCCCAACCGGGGAGCTGTTTTTT.

The chain carries TRBV20-1 and TRBJ2-7, with 8 positions matching TRBD2. Unmatched junction bases numbered 0, after V lost 3 bases and J lost 5 bases. There are 11 residues in the CDR3. Per germline, CDR1 DFQATT and CDR2 SNEGSKA (reference sequence). The CDR3 spells CSARREDEQYF. In DNA form, the CDR3 reads TGCAGTGCTAGGCGGGAGGACGAGCAGTACTTC.

The gene calls are TRBV25-1 and TRBJ1-1; D ambiguous. This CDR3 is 10 amino acids long. V dropped 11 bases and J dropped 11 bases, with 15 bases sitting between them. Germline CDR1 reads MGHDK; CDR2 reads SYGVNS. The CDR3, as DNA: TGTGCCGTTTCTATAGCGGACGCTTTCTTT. This sequence encodes CAVSIADAFF.

This sequence joins TRBV5-1 and TRBJ2-5; 7 bases map to TRBD1. Germline V gene sequence: CDR1 SGHRS, CDR2 YFSETQ. This CDR3 is built from 13 residues. Trimming removed 3 bases from V and 3 bases from J; junction bases left unmatched: 2. CDR3 sequence: CASSWGQKETQYF. The CDR3 nucleotides read TGCGCCAGCAGCTGGGGACAGAAAGAGACCCAGTACTTC.